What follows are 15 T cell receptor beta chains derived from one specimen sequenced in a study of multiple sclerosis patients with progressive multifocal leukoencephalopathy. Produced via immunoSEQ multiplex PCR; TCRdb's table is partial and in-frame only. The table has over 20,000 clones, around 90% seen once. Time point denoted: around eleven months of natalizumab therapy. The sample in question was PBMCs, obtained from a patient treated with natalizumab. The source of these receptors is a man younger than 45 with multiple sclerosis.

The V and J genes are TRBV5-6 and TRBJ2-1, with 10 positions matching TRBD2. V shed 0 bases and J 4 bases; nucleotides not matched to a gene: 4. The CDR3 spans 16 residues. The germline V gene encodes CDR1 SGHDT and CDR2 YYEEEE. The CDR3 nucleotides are TGTGCCAGCAGCTTGGGGGCTAGCGGGGGTTACAATGAGCAGTTCTTC. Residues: CASSLGASGGYNEQFF.

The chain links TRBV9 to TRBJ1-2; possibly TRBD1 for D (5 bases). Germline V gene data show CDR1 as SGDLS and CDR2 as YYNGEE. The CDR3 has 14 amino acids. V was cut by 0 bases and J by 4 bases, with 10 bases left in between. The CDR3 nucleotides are TGTGCCAGCAGCGTAGATGACAGCTCCTATGGCTACACCTTC. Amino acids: CASSVDDSSYGYTF.

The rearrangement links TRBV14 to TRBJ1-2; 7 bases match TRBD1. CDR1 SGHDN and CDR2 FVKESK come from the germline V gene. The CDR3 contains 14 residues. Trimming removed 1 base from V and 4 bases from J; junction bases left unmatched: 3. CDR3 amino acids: CASSQVTGVYGYTF. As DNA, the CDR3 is TGTGCCAGCAGCCAAGTTACAGGGGTCTATGGCTACACCTTC.

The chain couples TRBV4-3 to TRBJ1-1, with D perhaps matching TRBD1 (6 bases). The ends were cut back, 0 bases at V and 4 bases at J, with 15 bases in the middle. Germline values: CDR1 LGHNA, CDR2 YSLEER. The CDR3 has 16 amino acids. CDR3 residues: CASSQDLAGVGTEAFF. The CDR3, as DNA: TGCGCCAGCAGCCAAGATCTTGCAGGGGTAGGCACTGAAGCTTTCTTT.

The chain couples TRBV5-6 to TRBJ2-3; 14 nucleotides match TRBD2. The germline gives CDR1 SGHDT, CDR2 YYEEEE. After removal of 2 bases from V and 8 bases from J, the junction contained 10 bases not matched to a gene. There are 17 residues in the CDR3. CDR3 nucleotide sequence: TGTGCCAGCAGCTTCGGGACTAGCGGGAGCATCCGGGGTACGCAGTATTTT. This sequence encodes CASSFGTSGSIRGTQYF.

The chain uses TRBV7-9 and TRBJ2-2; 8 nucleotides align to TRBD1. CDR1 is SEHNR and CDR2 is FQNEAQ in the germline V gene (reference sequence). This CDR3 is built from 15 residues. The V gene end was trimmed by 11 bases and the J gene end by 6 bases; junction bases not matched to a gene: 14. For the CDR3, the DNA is TGTGCCTCGGCAGGGGGCGTGTTCGCGGCCGGGGAGCTGTTTTTT. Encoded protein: CASAGGVFAAGELFF. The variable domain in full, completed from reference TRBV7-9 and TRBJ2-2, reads DTGVSQNPRHKITKRGQNVTFRCDPISEHNRLYWYRQTLGQGPEFLTYFQNEAQLEKSRLLSDRFSAERPKGSFSTLEIQRTEQGDSAMYLCASAGGVFAAGELFFGEGSRLTVL.

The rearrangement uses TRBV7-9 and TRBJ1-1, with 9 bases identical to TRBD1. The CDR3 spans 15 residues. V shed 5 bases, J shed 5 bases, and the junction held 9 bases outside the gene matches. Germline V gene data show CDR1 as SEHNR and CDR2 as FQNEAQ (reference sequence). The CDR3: CASSGPGQGLTEAFF. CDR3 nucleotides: TGTGCCAGCAGCGGACCGGGACAGGGATTGACTGAAGCTTTCTTT.

This chain's CDR3 is CASSLGTSGTDTQYF. DNA of the CDR3: TGTGCCAGCAGCTTAGGGACTAGCGGCACAGATACGCAGTATTTT. The chain carries TRBV7-7 and TRBJ2-3; 9 bases align to TRBD2. The CDR3 runs to 15 residues. Per the germline V gene, CDR1 is SSHAT and CDR2 is FNYEAQ (reference sequence). Trimming at V came to 1 base and at J to 1 base, leaving 0 bases not matched to a gene.

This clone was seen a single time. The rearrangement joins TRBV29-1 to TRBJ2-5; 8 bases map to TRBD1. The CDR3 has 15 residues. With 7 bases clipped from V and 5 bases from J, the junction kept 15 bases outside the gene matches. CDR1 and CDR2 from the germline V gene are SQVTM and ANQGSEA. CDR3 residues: CSATEPGGARETQYF. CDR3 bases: TGCAGCGCCACTGAGCCAGGGGGCGCCCGGGAGACCCAGTACTTC.

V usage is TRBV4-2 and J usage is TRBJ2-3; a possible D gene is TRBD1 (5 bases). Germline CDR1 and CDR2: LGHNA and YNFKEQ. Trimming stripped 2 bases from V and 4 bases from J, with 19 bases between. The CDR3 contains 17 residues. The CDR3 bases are TGTGCCAGCAGCCAACGACAGTTGGTTTCGGCGTCAGATACGCAGTATTTT. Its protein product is CASSQRQLVSASDTQYF.

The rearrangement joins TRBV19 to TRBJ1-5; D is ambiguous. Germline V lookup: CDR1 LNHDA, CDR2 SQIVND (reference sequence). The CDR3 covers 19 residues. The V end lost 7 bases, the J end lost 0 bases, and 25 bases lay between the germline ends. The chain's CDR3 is CASTPLALLGFSSNQPQHF. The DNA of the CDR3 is TGTGCCAGTACTCCTTTGGCCTTACTCGGATTCTCTAGCAATCAGCCCCAGCATTTT.

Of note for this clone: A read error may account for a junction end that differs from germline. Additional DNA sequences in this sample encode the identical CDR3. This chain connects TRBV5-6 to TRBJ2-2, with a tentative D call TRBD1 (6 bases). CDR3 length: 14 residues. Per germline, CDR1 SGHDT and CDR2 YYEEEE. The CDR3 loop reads CASSPGQITGELFF. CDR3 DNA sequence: TGTGCCAGCAGCCCCGGACAGATAACCGGGGAACTGTTTTTT.

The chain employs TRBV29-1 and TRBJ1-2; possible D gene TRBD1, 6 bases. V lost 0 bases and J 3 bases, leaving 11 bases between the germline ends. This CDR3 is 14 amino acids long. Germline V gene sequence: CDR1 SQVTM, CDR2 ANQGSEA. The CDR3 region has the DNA TGCAGCGTTGAAGAGGGGGGGCGGGACTATGGCTACACCTTC. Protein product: CSVEEGGRDYGYTF.

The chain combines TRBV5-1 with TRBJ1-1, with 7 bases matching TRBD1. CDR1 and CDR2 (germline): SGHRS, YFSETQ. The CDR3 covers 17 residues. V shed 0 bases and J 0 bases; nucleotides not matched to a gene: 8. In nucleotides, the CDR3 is TGCGCCAGCAGCTTGGCTCGTCTGGGACAGCTGAACACTGAAGCTTTCTTT. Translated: CASSLARLGQLNTEAFF. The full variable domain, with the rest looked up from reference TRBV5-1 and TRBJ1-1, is KAGVTQTPRYLIKTRGQQVTLSCSPISGHRSVSWYQQTPGQGLQFLFEYFSETQRNKGNFPGRFSGRQFSNSRSEMNVSTLELGDSALYLCASSLARLGQLNTEAFFGQGTRLTVV.

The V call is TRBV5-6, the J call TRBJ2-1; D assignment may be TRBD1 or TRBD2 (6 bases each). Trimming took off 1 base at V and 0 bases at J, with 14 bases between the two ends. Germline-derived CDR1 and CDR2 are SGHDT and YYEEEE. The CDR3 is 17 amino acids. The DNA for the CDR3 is TGTGCCAGCAGCTTGTGGGGGGCTGGGACCTCCTACAATGAGCAGTTCTTC. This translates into CASSLWGAGTSYNEQFF.